The 10 T cell receptor beta chains reported below all come from one sample, sequenced in a study of shared clonotypes between healthy human individuals. Clones were sequenced by immunoSEQ multiplex PCR, and TCRdb holds only the in-frame ones, with some missing. Of some 2,100,000 clones listed, roughly 91% are singletons. CD45RO-negative, CCR7-selected cells formed the naive CD8 fraction, which excluded terminally differentiated effector memory CD45RA+ cells. Specimen: naive CD8+ T cells from PBMCs. These receptors were taken from a man in his late teens or twenties in good health. Some clones in this sample may be carry-over from other donors' samples.

With respect to this clone: Other DNA sequences in this specimen translate into the identical CDR3. This sequence joins TRBV28 and TRBJ1-5, with TRBD1 matching 8 bases. Germline values: CDR1 MDHEN, CDR2 SYDVKM. The CDR3 runs to 14 residues. Trimming cost V 5 bases and J 2 bases; bases outside gene matches: 2. The CDR3 sequence: CASSLRGRNQPQHF. CDR3 DNA: TGTGCCAGCAGTCTCAGGGGGCGCAATCAGCCCCAGCATTTT.

The chain combines TRBV27 with TRBJ2-5, with 9 bases matching TRBD2. The ends lost 0 bases at V and 0 bases at J; junction bases unmatched: 5. Germline V gene data show CDR1 as MNHEY and CDR2 as SMNVEV (reference sequence). There are 17 residues in the CDR3. The CDR3 region has the DNA TGTGCCAGCAGTTTATCGCCTAGCGGGATATACCAAGAGACCCAGTACTTC. It codes for CASSLSPSGIYQETQYF.

This chain uses TRBV29-1 with TRBJ2-1; D gene unclear. The CDR3 is 13 residues long. V was trimmed by 4 bases and J by 3 bases, leaving 10 bases between them. Per germline, CDR1 SQVTM and CDR2 ANQGSEA. The CDR3 protein is CSVVGFGYNEQFF. The CDR3 DNA reads TGCAGCGTTGTTGGTTTCGGCTACAATGAGCAGTTCTTC.

This clone appeared once. The V and J genes are TRBV5-4 and TRBJ2-2; TRBD2 matches at 8 bases. The CDR3 sequence is 16 residues long. The V segment lost 2 bases and the J segment 0 bases; nucleotides outside the gene matches: 3. Germline V gene data show CDR1 as SGHNT and CDR2 as YYREEE (reference sequence). CDR3: CASSFKRETNTGELFF. In DNA, the CDR3 is TGTGCCAGCAGCTTCAAGCGGGAGACGAACACCGGGGAGCTGTTTTTT.

The V gene is TRBV7-2, the J gene TRBJ2-7, with D perhaps matching TRBD2 (5 bases). Germline V lookup: CDR1 SGHTA, CDR2 FQGNSA. The CDR3 spans 15 residues. Trimming took off 1 base at V and 6 bases at J, with 16 bases between the two ends. The CDR3 protein is CASSLGATGFTEQYF. The CDR3 DNA sequence: TGTGCCAGCAGCTTAGGTGCGACGGGATTCACCGAGCAGTACTTC.

Only one count was recorded for this clone. This chain joins TRBV7-9 and TRBJ2-7, with 8 bases matching TRBD1. This CDR3 has 15 amino acids. V trimming: 6 bases; J trimming: 0 bases; junction bases outside the gene matches: 7. Germline V gives CDR1 SEHNR, CDR2 FQNEAQ (reference sequence). CDR3 coding DNA: TGTGCCAGCAGTGACAGGGGTCCCCTCTCCTACGAGCAGTACTTC. Protein sequence: CASSDRGPLSYEQYF.

V is TRBV27 and J is TRBJ2-2, with D perhaps matching TRBD1 or TRBD2 (6 bases each). CDR1 is MNHEY, CDR2 SMNVEV, per germline (reference sequence). This CDR3 comprises 15 residues. V dropped 1 base and J dropped 6 bases, with 12 bases sitting between them. CDR3 amino acids: CASSLLEGGSGELFF. CDR3 nucleotide sequence: TGTGCCAGCAGTTTATTGGAGGGGGGCTCCGGGGAGCTGTTTTTT.

The chain links TRBV4-1 to TRBJ2-1; D is unclear. The CDR3 is 16 amino acids. V gave up 1 base and J gave up 0 bases, with 10 bases separating them. Germline V gene lookup returns CDR1 MGHRA and CDR2 YSYEKL. For the CDR3, the DNA is TGCGCCAGCAGCCAAGGTCCGACTCTCTCCTACAATGAGCAGTTCTTC. Residues: CASSQGPTLSYNEQFF.

The gene calls are TRBV5-4 and TRBJ1-5; the match to TRBD1 covers 10 bases. Germline CDR1 is SGHNT and CDR2 is YYREEE (reference sequence). The CDR3 spans 16 residues. The junction had 9 bases not matched to a gene; V was cut back by 6 bases and J by 3 bases. CDR3 DNA sequence: TGTGCCAGCACTTTCGGGACAGGGGCACCCAATCAGCCCCAGCATTTT. It specifies CASTFGTGAPNQPQHF. The entire variable domain, with the rest obtained from reference TRBV5-4 and TRBJ1-5, is as follows: ETGVTQSPTHLIKTRGQQVTLRCSSQSGHNTVSWYQQALGQGPQFIFQYYREEENGRGNFPPRFSGLQFPNYSSELNVNALELDDSALYLCASTFGTGAPNQPQHFGDGTRLSIL.

The rearrangement links TRBV7-9 to TRBJ2-2, with 12 bases matching TRBD2. The germline gives CDR1 SEHNR, CDR2 FQNEAQ (reference sequence). J lost 6 bases, V lost 5 bases, and 4 bases had no gene match. The CDR3 covers 15 residues. CDR3: CASSTTSGRPGELFF. In nucleotides, the CDR3 is TGTGCCAGCAGCACGACTAGCGGGAGACCCGGGGAGCTGTTTTTT.